These 2 T cell receptor beta chains came from one sample sequenced in a study of regulatory T cells in long-lasting Graves disease. Combining iRepertoire HTBI primers with Arm-PCR of CDR3 regions, the authors built TCR beta libraries. In TCRdb, the multiplex PCR reads were re-called with MiXCR into one record per CDR3 protein. The data hold 350,000 to 500,000 distinct CDR3 sequences, with roughly 15% observed a single time. Time point defined: newly diagnosed GD, antithyroid drugs for less than 3 months. RNA extracted from PBMCs served as the sequencing template. In addition, the sample was reused for a study of T cells in Graves' hyperthyroidism and ophthalmopathy.

This material consisted of peripheral blood mononuclear cells (PBMCs), taken at new diagnosis, from a patient treated with antithyroid drugs. The receptors were sampled from a woman younger than 45 with Graves disease.

This clonotype was detected many times. The rearrangement uses TRBV7-9 and TRBJ1-4; D is perhaps TRBD1 (5 bases). V lost 2 bases and J lost 7, with 23 bases in between. Germline CDR1 is SEHNR and CDR2 is FQNEAQ (reference sequence). This CDR3 spans 18 amino acids. This CDR3 reads CASSLRCGAVRVFEKLFF. CDR3 DNA sequence: TGTGCCAGCAGCTTAAGGTGCGGGGCTGTCAGGGTTTTTGAAAAACTGTTTTTT.

This clonotype turned up a few times. The chain employs TRBV20-1 and TRBJ2-7, with 7 bases fitting TRBD1. V lost 5 bases, J lost 1 base, and 5 bases stayed unmatched. The V gene's germline CDR1 is DFQATT and CDR2 SNEGSKA (reference sequence). This CDR3 contains 13 residues. The CDR3 DNA sequence: TGCAGTGCTCCGGGACAGAAATCCTACGAGCAGTACTTC. Its translation: CSAPGQKSYEQYF.